The 12 T cell receptor beta chains below all came from one sample that was sequenced in a study of blood T cell repertoires in COVID-19. Data came from immunoSEQ multiplex PCR; TCRdb stores just in-frame clones and leaves some out. The data show 140,000 to 150,000 clones, 81% seen once. The sample was peripheral blood. The source is a human donor in a cohort sampled during active COVID-19.

V usage is TRBV15 and J usage is TRBJ1-6; D possibly corresponds to TRBD1 (6 bases). The CDR3 sequence is 17 residues long. Germline V lookup: CDR1 LNHNV, CDR2 YYDKDF (reference sequence). The V gene lost 0 bases and the J gene lost 9 bases, with 18 bases spanning the gap. CDR3 sequence reads: CATSRDLSGRGSSPLHF. CDR3 DNA sequence: TGTGCCACCAGCAGAGATCTCTCGGGCAGGGGTAGTTCACCCCTCCACTTT.

This chain connects TRBV28 to TRBJ1-4; no clear D. Per the germline V gene, CDR1 is MDHEN and CDR2 is SYDVKM. This CDR3 has 15 residues. Trimming stripped 2 bases from V and 4 bases from J, with 11 bases between. CDR3 nucleotides: TGTGCCAGCAGTTTAAGGAGGAGGCTTAATGAAAAACTGTTTTTT. Translating gives CASSLRRRLNEKLFF.

The chain joins TRBV19 to TRBJ1-5; tentatively, D is TRBD1 (5 bases). The germline V gene encodes CDR1 LNHDA and CDR2 SQIVND (reference sequence). V gave up 2 bases and J gave up 4 bases, with 12 bases separating them. The CDR3 has 15 amino acids. The chain's CDR3 is CASSILTGGNQPQHF. The CDR3 DNA is TGTGCCAGTAGTATATTAACAGGTGGAAATCAGCCCCAGCATTTT.

The gene calls are TRBV28 and TRBJ1-2; weak D call: TRBD1 (5 bases). The germline V and J ends were trimmed by 3 bases and 3 bases, with 11 bases remaining between them. The CDR3 spans 14 residues. Germline values: CDR1 MDHEN, CDR2 SYDVKM. The CDR3 coding sequence is TGTGCCAGCAGTTTCCGGGGGGGATACTATGGCTACACCTTC. It yields the protein CASSFRGGYYGYTF.

J is TRBJ2-5 and V is TRBV5-1, with 8 positions matching TRBD2. V was pared by 0 bases and J by 4 bases, with 8 bases of the junction left unmatched. Germline values: CDR1 SGHRS, CDR2 YFSETQ. The CDR3 has 16 residues. CDR3 residues: CASSLGLAGGGETQYF. The CDR3 DNA reads as TGCGCCAGCAGCTTGGGTCTAGCGGGCGGAGGAGAGACCCAGTACTTC.

The V and J genes are TRBV3-1 (or the pseudogene TRBV3-2) and TRBJ2-1; TRBD2 aligns across 7 bases. Unmatched junction bases numbered 6, after V lost 2 bases and J lost 8 bases. Germline V lookup: CDR1 LGHDT, CDR2 YNNKEL (reference sequence). There are 14 residues in the CDR3. CDR3: CASSQSRGVDEQFF. DNA of the CDR3: TGTGCCAGCAGCCAATCCCGGGGGGTCGATGAGCAGTTCTTC.

The genes are TRBV24-1 and TRBJ1-2, with a possible D match to TRBD1 (6 bases). The CDR3 runs 15 residues. The germline CDR1 and CDR2 sequences are KGHDR and SFDVKD. V lost 4 bases and J 5 bases, leaving 16 bases between the germline ends. For the CDR3, the DNA is TGTGCCACCAGTGACCCCGCCGGGACATCTTATGGCTACACCTTC. Its protein product is CATSDPAGTSYGYTF.

The J gene is TRBJ2-2, the V gene TRBV4-2, with TRBD1 matching 7 bases. Germline CDR1 reads LGHNA; CDR2 reads YNFKEQ. The CDR3 sequence is 15 residues long. V lost 8 bases and J lost 4; bases outside the gene matches: 10. CDR3: CASRLRDRGTGELFF. CDR3 DNA: TGTGCCAGCCGACTCCGGGACAGAGGCACCGGGGAGCTGTTTTTT.

This clone was found once. The rearrangement uses TRBV5-1 and TRBJ2-1; perhaps TRBD2 as D (5 bases). CDR3 length equals 15 residues. From germline, CDR1 is SGHRS and CDR2 YFSETQ. Between the trimmed V and J ends, which lost 7 bases and 0 bases, there was a span of 14 bases. The CDR3 region has the DNA TGCGCCAGCTCCGGCGGGCGCCGCTCCTACAATGAGCAGTTCTTC. Amino acids: CASSGGRRSYNEQFF.

CDR3 protein: CASSDMGTGRNTEAFF. In DNA, the CDR3 is TGTGCCAGCAGTGATATGGGGACAGGGAGGAACACTGAAGCTTTCTTT. The genes are TRBV2 and TRBJ1-1, with 9 bases that match TRBD1. V dropped 3 bases and J dropped 1; count of bases not matched to a gene: 6. CDR1 SNHLY and CDR2 FYNNEI come from the germline V gene. The CDR3 spans 16 residues. Drawing the rest from reference TRBV2 and TRBJ1-1, the complete variable domain is EPEVTQTPSHQVTQMGQEVILRCVPISNHLYFYWYRQILGQKVEFLVSFYNNEISEKSEIFDDQFSVERPDGSNFTLKIRSTKLEDSAMYFCASSDMGTGRNTEAFFGQGTRLTVV.

The chain has TRBV7-2 and TRBJ1-4, with unresolved D. Germline values: CDR1 SGHTA, CDR2 FQGNSA. Trimming removed 0 bases at V and 13 bases at J, with 12 bases between. The CDR3 length is 13 residues. In nucleotides, the CDR3 is TGTGCCAGCAGCTTAGCTAATCGGAGAGGACTGTTTTTT. Translation: CASSLANRRGLFF.

This clone was counted once. The rearrangement joins TRBV19 to TRBJ2-7; tentative D call: TRBD1 (6 bases). Trimming took off 1 base at V and 2 bases at J, with 18 bases between the two ends. This CDR3 comprises 17 residues. Germline CDR1 reads LNHDA; CDR2 reads SQIVND (reference sequence). The CDR3 nucleotides are TGTGCCAGTAGTATAGGCGACAGGAGCCATGGGACCTACGAGCAGTACTTC. Protein product: CASSIGDRSHGTYEQYF.